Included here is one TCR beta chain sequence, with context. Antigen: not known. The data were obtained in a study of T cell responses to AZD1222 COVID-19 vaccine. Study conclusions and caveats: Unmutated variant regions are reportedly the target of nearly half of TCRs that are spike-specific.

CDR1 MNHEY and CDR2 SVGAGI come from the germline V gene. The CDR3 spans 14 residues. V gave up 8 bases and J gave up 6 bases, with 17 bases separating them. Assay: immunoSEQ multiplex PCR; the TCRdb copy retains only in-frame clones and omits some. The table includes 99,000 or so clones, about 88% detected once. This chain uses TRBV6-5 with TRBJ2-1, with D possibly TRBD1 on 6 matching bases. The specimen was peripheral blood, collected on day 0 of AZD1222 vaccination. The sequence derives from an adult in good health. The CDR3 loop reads CASLTRGSPNEQFF. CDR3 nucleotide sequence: TGTGCCAGCCTCACCAGGGGTAGCCCCAATGAGCAGTTCTTC.